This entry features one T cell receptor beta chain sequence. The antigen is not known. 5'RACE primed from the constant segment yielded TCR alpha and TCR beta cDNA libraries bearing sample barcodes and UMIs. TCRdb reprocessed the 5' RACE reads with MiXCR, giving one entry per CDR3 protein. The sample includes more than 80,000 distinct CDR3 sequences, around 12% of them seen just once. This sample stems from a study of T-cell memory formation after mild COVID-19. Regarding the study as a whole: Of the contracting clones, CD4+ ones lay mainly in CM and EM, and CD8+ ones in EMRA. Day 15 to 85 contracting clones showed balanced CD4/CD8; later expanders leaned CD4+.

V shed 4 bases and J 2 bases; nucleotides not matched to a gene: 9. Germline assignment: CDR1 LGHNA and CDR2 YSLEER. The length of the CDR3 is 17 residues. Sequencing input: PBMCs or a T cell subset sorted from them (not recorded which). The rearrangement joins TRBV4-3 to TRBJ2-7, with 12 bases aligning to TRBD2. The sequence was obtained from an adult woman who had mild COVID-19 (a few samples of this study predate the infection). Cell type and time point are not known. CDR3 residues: CASSPGPTSGRAYEQYF. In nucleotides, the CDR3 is TGCGCCAGCAGCCCAGGCCCGACTAGCGGGAGAGCCTACGAGCAGTACTTC.